The present T cell receptor beta chain was sequenced within a study of identical twins (dated by TCRdb to the mid-2010s). At the level of the whole study: TCR alpha and beta repertoires from monozygotic twins, unrelated adults of various ages and cord blood were deep-sequenced to test whether fetal clonotypes persist. Replicate twin experiments were performed at different times using different library preparation protocols to rule out contamination. General conclusions and limits of the study: Compared with coincidental sharing between unrelated individuals, an excess of low generation-probability sequences was observed among out-of-frame TCR alpha sequences shared between twins. Because the same donors could not be followed over many years, the conclusions relied on cross-sectional statistical analysis. In monozygotic twins, out-of-frame TCR alpha sharing was systematically underestimated by recombination models, although the models agreed with sharing between unrelated individuals. In beta out-of-frame sequences, excess twin sharing was weaker, because having fewer shared sequences lowered the signal-to-noise ratio. Zero-insertion analyses could be partly confounded by invariant T cells such as MAIT and iNKT, although diverse VJ usage argued against such confounding for most clonotypes. Abundant cord blood beta clonotypes carried fewer insertions; young adult naive repertoires showed a weaker similar trend, while memory repertoires showed none.

This clonotype has at least ten counts. No cognate antigen has been identified for it. No per-base quality is available; no much larger clone lies one base away. Every donor was a healthy Caucasian. Three pairs of female monozygotic twins, all aged about 18 to 29 years, were included in the twin cohort. CD4+ and CD8+ T cell populations were isolated with positive isolation kits from Invitrogen. Including cysteine and phenylalanine, the CDR3 has 16 amino acids. Only the CDR3 region is kept as DNA, spanning 48 bases read in frame from base 1. Trimming leaves V shorter by 6 bases and J shorter by 4 bases, with the junction holding 11 bases beyond the gene matches. The receptor library was made with 5' RACE. Sequenced using an Illumina HiSeq 2000. Template switching introduced a universal primer binding site; the final cDNA contained a unique molecular identifier, enabling accurate counting of TCR cDNA molecules. First-strand cDNA for TCR alpha and beta chains was synthesized from specific primers in the conserved constant-segment region. To control for contamination, every cDNA library was double barcoded, receiving both a SMART-Mk sample barcode and Illumina barcodes. TruSeq adapter sequences along with Illumina sample barcodes were introduced in two successive PCR steps. Sequencing of the TCR alpha and beta cDNA libraries was done on the Illumina HiSeq platform using custom primers. Per the source publication's procedure: MiGEC was used to process raw reads and extract unique molecular identifiers, and MiXCR was used to find CDR3 positions. Recombination models were inferred per individual with the repgenHMM and IGoR tools using an EM algorithm. Shared clonotype analysis was performed with the tcR package in R, normalizing sharing by the product of cloneset sizes. To study raw recombination without the effects of thymic and clonal selection, out-of-frame nonproductive sequences were analyzed. TCRdb took the public reads, trimmed them with fastp at Q25, ran MiXCR for clone calling and kept in-frame beta chains. Each entry merges the rows of one CDR3 protein and shows their most common DNA and genes. TCRdb, not the authors, supplied the V and J calls. Across this sample there are 200,000 to 250,000 distinct CDR3 sequences, with over 5.5% seen only once. The ten most abundant clones make up about 14% of the sample.

This same sample was also part of a study on T cells expressing NK-cell markers. As described in the second report: About 8 donors provided sorted CD3+CD56+NKG2C+, CD3+CD56+NKG2C- and CD3+CD56-NKG2C+ T-cell subsets, whose TCR beta-chain repertoires were profiled. Of the eight sequenced donors, seven were found to be HCMV-seropositive and one was found to be HCMV-seronegative. In several experiments an anti-gammadeltaTCR antibody was added to restrict sorting to alphabetaTCR-expressing T cells. In more than 5 donors, the dominant CD3+CD56+NKG2C+ clonotypes ranked among the top 10 CD8+ clonotypes, making up 1.0-7.0% of CD8+ T cells. Those dominant clonotypes were again the most abundant among CD3+CD56-NKG2C+ cells in a handful of donors, at roughly 25-65%. Whether the expanded NKG2C-expressing T cell clones were specific for HCMV antigens remained unclear. The eight sequenced donors were randomly selected healthy volunteers, three men and five women. HCMV-specific IgG was detected in serum with a commercial ELISA kit to determine HCMV serostatus. MIGEC was used to demultiplex reads and group reads by UMI, and MiTCR was used to assemble and quantify clonotypes. Only TCR cDNA sequences supported by at least two reads were kept to exclude erroneous sequences. The tcR package was used for downstream repertoire analysis, with clonotypes matched between fractions based on CDR3 nucleotide sequence plus V segment. VDJmatch was used to annotate antigen specificity against VDJdb, with one amino acid substitution in CDR3 allowed.

Sequenced input: CD8+ T cells sorted from blood. The rearrangement joined TRBV12-3 or TRBV12-4 to TRBJ2-3, and TRBD2 matches 9 of the central bases. The clonotype comes from a woman under 30 in good health. The DNA reads TGTGCCAGCAGACGGCCGGGACTAGCTGGGGCAGATACGCAGTATTTT. This gives the protein CASRRPGLAGADTQYF.